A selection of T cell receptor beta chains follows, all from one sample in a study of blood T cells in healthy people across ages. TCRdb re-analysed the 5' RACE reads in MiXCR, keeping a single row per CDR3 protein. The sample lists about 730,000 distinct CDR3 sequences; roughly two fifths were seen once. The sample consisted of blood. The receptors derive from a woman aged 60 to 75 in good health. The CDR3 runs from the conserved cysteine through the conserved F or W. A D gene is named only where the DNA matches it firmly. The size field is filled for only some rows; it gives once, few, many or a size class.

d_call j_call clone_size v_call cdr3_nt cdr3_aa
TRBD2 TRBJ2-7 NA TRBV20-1 TGCAGTGCTATAAGGGAGGGAAGGATCTACGAGCAGTACTTC CSAIREGRIYEQYF
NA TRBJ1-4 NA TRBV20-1 TGCAGTGTCCACCTAAATGAAAAACTGTTTTTT CSVHLNEKLFF
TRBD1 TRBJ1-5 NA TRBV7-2 TGTGCCAGCAGCTTAAGCGGGACAGTAGGTCAGCCCCAGCATTTT CASSLSGTVGQPQHF
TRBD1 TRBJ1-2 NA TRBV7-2 TGTGCCAGCAGCTTACCAGGGGGCTTGGCCTACACCTTC CASSLPGGLAYTF
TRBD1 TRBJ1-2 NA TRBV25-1 TGTGCCAGCGGTCGACAGGGAGCTAACTATGGCTACACCTTC CASGRQGANYGYTF
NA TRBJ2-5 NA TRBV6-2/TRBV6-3 TGTGCCAGCAGTAAACAGGGAAGACAAGAGACCCAGTACTTC CASSKQGRQETQYF
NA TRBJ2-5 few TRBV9 TGTGCCAGCAGCGTATCCGCTCAAGAGACCCAGTACTTC CASSVSAQETQYF
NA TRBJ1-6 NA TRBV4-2 TGTGCCAGCAGCCAAGAGTGGGACCCCCGCTTCAATTCACCCCTCCACTTT CASSQEWDPRFNSPLHF
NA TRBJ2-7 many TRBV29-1 TGCAGCGTTGAAGGTTACAGGGATTCCTACGAGCAGTACTTC CSVEGYRDSYEQYF
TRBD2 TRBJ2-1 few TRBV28 TGTGCCAGCAGTTTATCGGGGGGAACCTCGTTCTTC CASSLSGGTSFF
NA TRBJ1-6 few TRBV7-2 TGTGCCAGCAGGCCGAGAGTGTTCAGTTCACCCCTCCACTTT CASRPRVFSSPLHF
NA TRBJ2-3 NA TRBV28 TGTGCCAGCCAGCCCGCGGGAGAAGGGGGGGATACGCAGTATTTT CASQPAGEGGDTQYF
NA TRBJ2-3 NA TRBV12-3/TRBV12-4 TGTGCCAGCAGTTTTAGGTTGGGACCCTCCCCAACAGATACGCAGTATTTT CASSFRLGPSPTDTQYF
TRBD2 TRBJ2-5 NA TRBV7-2 TGTGCCAGCTCCGGGCGAGCGGGAGAGGTAGAGACCCAGTACTTC CASSGRAGEVETQYF
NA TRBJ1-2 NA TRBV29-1 TGCAGCGTAGATCGGCGGGAGGGGGACTATGGCTACACCTTC CSVDRREGDYGYTF
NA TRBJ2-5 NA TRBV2 TGTGCCAGCAGCAGGGATCTGGGGAATGAGCAGTACTTC CASSRDLGNEQYF
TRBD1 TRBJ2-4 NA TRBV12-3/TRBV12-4 TGTGCCAGCAGTTGGGGGGACAGGACGAAGGAAGCGGCCAAAAACATTCAGTACTTC CASSWGDRTKEAAKNIQYF
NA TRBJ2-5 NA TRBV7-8 TGTGCCAGCAGCTTATACAGCGGCGGGTACGAACAAGAGACCCAGTACTTC CASSLYSGGYEQETQYF
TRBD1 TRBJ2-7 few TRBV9 TGTGCCAGCAGCCCGACAGTTGGGACAGGGGGCTACGAGCAGTACTTC CASSPTVGTGGYEQYF
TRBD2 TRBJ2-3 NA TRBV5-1 TGCGCCAGCAGTTCCAGCGGGGGGCCGGTGGCAGATACGCAGTATTTT CASSSSGGPVADTQYF
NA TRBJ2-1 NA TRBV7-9 TGTGCCAGCAGCTTAGCGCTGGGAATTGATGAGCAGTTCTTC CASSLALGIDEQFF
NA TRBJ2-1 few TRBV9 TGTGCCAGCAGCGTAGGGCCCGACAATGAGCAGTTCTTC CASSVGPDNEQFF
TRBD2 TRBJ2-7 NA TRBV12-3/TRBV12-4 TGTGCCAGCAGTTGGGAGGGGATTTACGAGCAGTACTTC CASSWEGIYEQYF
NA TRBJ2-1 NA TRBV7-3 TGTGCCAGCAGCCGTAATCTAGGAATCAATGAGCAGTTCTTC CASSRNLGINEQFF
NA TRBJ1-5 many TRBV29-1 TGCAGCGTTGTAACCTACGGGGGATCGAATCAGCCCCAGCATTTT CSVVTYGGSNQPQHF
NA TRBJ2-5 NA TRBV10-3 TGTGCCATCAGGAGGAACAATGAGCAGTACTTC CAIRRNNEQYF
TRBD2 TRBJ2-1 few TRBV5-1 TGCGCCAGCGGAGCGGGAGGATACAATGAGCAGTTCTTC CASGAGGYNEQFF
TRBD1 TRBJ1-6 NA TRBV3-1 TGTGTCAGCAGTCTGACAGGGGGCGCGAATTCACCCCTCCACTTT CVSSLTGGANSPLHF
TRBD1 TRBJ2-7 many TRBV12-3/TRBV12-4 TGTGCCAGCAGCTGGGACAGGGCCTACGAGCAGTACTTC CASSWDRAYEQYF
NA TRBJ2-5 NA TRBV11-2 TGTGCCAGCAGCTTATTGGACCGCAATGGGGAGACCCAGTACTTC CASSLLDRNGETQYF
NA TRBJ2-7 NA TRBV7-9 TGTGCCAGCAGCCCCACTCTCTTTGAGCAGTACTTC CASSPTLFEQYF
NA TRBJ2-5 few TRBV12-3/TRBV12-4 TGTGCCAGCAGTTTTCTCCTACCAAATGAGCAGTACTTC CASSFLLPNEQYF
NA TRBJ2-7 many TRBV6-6 TGTGCCAGCAACGACGGGGGCGAGGGGAACTACGAGCAGTACTTC CASNDGGEGNYEQYF
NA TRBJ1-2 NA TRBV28 TGTGCCAGCAGTTTTGTGGACTATGGCTACACCTTC CASSFVDYGYTF
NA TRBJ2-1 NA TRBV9 TGTGCCAGCAGCGTAGGAGGGTGGAATGAGCAGTTCTTC CASSVGGWNEQFF
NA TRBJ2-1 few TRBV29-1 TGCAGCGTTGGGACCGGGACAAACCCTAGTAAGCAGTTCTTC CSVGTGTNPSKQFF
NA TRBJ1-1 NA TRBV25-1 TGTGCCAGCAGTGACAGTAACACTGAAGCTTTCTTT CASSDSNTEAFF
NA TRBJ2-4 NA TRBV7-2 TGTGCCAGCAGCCCGGAGACAGGTGGTGTCAAAAACATTCAGTACTTC CASSPETGGVKNIQYF
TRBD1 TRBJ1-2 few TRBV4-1 TGCGCCAGCACACAGGGGTTGGAAGATGGCTACACCTTC CASTQGLEDGYTF
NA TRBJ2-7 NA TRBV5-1 TGCGCCAGCAGCTCTGGAACCAGCATCACCTACGAGCAGTACTTC CASSSGTSITYEQYF
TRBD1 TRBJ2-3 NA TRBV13 TGTGCCAGCAGCCCATTGACAGGGGGCAGAGGGACGCAGTATTTT CASSPLTGGRGTQYF
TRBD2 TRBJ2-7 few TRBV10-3 TGTGCCATCAGTGTGGGCCGGGGAGGGTCCTACGAGCAGTACTTC CAISVGRGGSYEQYF
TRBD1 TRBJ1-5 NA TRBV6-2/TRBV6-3 TGTGCCAGCAGTTACCCCGGACAGGGGGCATCTTCGCCCCAGCATTTT CASSYPGQGASSPQHF
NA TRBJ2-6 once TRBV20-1 TGCAGTGCTAGAGCCGCTGGGGCCAACGTCCTGACTTTC CSARAAGANVLTF
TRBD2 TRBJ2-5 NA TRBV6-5 TGTGCCAGCAGTTACTCCGGACTAGCGGAGCAAGAGACCCAGTACTTC CASSYSGLAEQETQYF